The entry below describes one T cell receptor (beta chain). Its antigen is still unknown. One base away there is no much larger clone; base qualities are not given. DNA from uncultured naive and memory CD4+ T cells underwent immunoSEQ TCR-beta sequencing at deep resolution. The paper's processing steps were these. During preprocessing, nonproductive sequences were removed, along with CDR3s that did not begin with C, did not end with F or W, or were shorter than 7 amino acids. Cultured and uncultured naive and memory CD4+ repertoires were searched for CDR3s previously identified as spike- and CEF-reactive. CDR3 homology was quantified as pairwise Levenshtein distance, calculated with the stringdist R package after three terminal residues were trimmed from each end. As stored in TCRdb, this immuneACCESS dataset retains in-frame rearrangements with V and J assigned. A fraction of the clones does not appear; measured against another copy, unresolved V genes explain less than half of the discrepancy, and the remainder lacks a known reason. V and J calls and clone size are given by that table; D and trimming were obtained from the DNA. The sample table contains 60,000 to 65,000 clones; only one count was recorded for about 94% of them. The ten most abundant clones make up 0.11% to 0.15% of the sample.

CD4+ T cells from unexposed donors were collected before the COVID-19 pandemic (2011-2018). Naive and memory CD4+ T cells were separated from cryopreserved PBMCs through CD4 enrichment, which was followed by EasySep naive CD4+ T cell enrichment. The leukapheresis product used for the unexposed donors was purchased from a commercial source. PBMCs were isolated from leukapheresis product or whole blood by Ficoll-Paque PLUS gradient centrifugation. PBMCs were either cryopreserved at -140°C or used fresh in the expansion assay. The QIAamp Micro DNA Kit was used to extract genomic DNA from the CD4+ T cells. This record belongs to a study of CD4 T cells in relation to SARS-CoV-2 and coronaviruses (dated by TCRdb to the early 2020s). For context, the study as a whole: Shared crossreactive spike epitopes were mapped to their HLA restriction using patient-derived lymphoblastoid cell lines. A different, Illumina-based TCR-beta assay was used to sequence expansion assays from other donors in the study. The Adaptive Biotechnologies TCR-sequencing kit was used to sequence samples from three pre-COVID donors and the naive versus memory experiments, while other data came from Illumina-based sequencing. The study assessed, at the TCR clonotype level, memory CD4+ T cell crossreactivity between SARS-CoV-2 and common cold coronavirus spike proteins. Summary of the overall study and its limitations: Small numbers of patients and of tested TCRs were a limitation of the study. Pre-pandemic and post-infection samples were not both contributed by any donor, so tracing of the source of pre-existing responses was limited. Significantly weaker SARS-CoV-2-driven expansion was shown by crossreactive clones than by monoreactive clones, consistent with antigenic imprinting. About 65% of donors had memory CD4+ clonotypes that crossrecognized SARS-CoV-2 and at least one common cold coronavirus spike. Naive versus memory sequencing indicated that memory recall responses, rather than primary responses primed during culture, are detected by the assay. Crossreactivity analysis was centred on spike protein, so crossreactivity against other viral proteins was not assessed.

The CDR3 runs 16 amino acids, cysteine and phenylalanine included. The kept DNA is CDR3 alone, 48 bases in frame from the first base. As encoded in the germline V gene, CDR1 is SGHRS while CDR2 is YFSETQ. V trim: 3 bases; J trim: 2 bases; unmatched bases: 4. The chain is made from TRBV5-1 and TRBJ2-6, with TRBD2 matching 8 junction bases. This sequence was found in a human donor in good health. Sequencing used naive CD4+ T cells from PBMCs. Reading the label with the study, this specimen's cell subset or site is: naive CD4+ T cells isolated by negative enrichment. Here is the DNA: TGCGCCAGCAGCTCGGCGGGGGGCACTGGGGCCAACGTCCTGACTTTC. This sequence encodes CASSSAGGTGANVLTF.